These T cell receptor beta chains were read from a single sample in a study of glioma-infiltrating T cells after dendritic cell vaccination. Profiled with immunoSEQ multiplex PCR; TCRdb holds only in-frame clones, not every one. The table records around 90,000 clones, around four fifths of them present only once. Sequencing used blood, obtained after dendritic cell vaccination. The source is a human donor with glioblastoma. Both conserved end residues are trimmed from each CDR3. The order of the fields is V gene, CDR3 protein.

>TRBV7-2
ASSRLGGGSYNSPLH
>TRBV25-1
ASSELTGNTEAF
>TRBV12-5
ASGRDGGQGAVNTEAF
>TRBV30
AWSIPGTSFYGYT
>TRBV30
AWRAGVVDTDTQY
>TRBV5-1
ASSLTSVKETQY
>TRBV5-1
ASSLAAGGAGEAF
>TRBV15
ATSRGQGAGNEQF
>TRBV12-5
ASGPGVAGGLETQY
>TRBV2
ASKVEATGGVWAF
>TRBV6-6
ASTYSQDATNEKLF
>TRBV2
ATSSSGGRNEQF
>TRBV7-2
ASSLEVSTGQPQH
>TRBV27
ASSLRGTSTDTQY
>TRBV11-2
ASSLTGQGTSEQY
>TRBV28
ASRTLTGATEAF
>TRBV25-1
ASASLGQAYNEQF
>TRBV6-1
ASSERAGGSPGELF
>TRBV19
ASSSGLMWYGYT
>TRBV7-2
ASSQQGRTRRTDTQY
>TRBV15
ATSRDLAENTGELF
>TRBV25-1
ASRNRGNTGELF
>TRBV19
ASSKRQGERRPEAF
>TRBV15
ATSYVGTGGTGELF
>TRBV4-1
ASSHQQGVGSPLH
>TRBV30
AWSVRAHDGELF
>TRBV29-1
SVGLWDRVNTGELF
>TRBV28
ASSLMTGGAGDGYT
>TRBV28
ASSWVRLASYNEQF
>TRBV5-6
ASSQTSENEQF
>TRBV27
ASRRADTQY
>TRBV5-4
ASSLSDRGNYGYT
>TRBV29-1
SVETGGYNEQF